Sequencing of this T cell receptor beta chain was carried out in a study of OX40 agonist ivuxolimab in advanced cancers. At cycle 4 day 1, cycle 7 day 1, and baseline, blood was sampled. TCRdb's copy holds only in-frame clones and misses some; the assay was immunoSEQ multiplex PCR. The data show tens of thousands of clones, approximately 91% seen once. Germline values: CDR1 SNHLY, CDR2 FYNNEI. Between the trimmed V and J ends, which lost 7 bases and 13 bases, there was a span of 17 bases. The CDR3 is 11 residues long. The chain has TRBV2 and TRBJ2-7; D assignment may be TRBD1 or TRBD2 (6 bases each). This receptor was identified in an adult with an advanced solid tumor such as melanoma, head and neck, liver or kidney cancer. This sample comprised CD4+ or CD8+ T cells sorted from blood, obtained in a trial of the OX40 agonist ivuxolimab. CDR3 DNA sequence: TGTGCCAGCACCGAAGGGGTCGGGGGCTACTTC. Translated: CASTEGVGGYF. The full variable domain, with the rest looked up from reference TRBV2 and TRBJ2-7, is EPEVTQTPSHQVTQMGQEVILRCVPISNHLYFYWYRQILGQKVEFLVSFYNNEISEKSEIFDDQFSVERPDGSNFTLKIRSTKLEDSAMYFCASTEGVGGYFGPGTRLTVT.